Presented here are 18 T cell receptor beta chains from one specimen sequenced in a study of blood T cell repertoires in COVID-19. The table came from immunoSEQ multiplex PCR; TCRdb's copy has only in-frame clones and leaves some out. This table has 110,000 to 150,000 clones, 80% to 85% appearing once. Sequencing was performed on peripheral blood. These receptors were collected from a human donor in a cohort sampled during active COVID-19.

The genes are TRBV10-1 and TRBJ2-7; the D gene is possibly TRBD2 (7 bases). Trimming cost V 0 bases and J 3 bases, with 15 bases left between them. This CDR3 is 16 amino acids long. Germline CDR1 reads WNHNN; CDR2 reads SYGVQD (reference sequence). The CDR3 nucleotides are TGCGCCAGCAGTGAGTCGTTGCGGGGGCCCTACTACGAGCAGTACTTC. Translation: CASSESLRGPYYEQYF.

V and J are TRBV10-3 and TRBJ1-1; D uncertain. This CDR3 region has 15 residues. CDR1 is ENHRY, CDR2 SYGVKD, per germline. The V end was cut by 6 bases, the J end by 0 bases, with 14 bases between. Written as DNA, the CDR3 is TGTGCCATCAGAGGAGGCTCTAATTTGAACACTGAAGCTTTCTTT. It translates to CAIRGGSNLNTEAFF.

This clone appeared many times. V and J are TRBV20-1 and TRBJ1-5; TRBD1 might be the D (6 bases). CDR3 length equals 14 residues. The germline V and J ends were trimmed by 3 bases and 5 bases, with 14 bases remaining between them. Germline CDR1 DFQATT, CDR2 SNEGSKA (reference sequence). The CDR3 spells CSASTGTTDQPQHF. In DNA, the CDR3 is TGCAGTGCTAGTACCGGGACAACAGATCAGCCCCAGCATTTT.

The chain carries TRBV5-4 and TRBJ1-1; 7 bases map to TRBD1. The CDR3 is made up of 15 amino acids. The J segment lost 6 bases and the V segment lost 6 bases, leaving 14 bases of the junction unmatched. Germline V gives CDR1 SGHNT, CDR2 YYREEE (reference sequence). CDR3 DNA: TGTGCCAGCAACAATCCGGGACAGCTCGCCCCTGAAGCTTTCTTT. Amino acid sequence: CASNNPGQLAPEAFF.

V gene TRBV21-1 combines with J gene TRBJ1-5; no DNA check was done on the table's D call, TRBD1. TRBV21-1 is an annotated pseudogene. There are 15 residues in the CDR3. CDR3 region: CASSFTDRADQPQHF. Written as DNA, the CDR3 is TGTGCCAGCAGCTTTACGGACAGGGCTGATCAGCCCCAGCATTTT.

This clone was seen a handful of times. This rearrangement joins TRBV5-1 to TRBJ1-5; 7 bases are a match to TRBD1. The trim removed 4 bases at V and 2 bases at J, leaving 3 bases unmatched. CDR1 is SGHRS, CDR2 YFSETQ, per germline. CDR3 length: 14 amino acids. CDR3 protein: CASSEGTGNQPQHF. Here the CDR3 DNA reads TGCGCCAGCAGCGAGGGGACAGGCAATCAGCCCCAGCATTTT.

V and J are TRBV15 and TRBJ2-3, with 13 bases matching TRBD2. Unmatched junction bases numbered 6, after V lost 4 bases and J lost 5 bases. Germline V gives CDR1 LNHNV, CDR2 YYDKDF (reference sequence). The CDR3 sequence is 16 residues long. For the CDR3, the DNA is TGTGCCACCAGCATCCGACTAGCGGGGGGTGTAGATACGCAGTATTTT. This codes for CATSIRLAGGVDTQYF. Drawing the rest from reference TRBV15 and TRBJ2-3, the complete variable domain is DAMVIQNPRYQVTQFGKPVTLSCSQTLNHNVMYWYQQKSSQAPKLLFHYYDKDFNNEADTPDNFQSRRPNTSFCFLDIRSPGLGDTAMYLCATSIRLAGGVDTQYFGPGTRLTVL.

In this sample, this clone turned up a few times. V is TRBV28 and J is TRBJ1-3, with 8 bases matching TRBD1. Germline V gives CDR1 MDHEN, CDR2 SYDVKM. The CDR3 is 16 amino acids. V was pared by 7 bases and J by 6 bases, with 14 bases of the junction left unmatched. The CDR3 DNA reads TGTGCCAGCAAGGGGGTCAGGGGGCGCAACGAAAACACCATATATTTT. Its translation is CASKGVRGRNENTIYF.

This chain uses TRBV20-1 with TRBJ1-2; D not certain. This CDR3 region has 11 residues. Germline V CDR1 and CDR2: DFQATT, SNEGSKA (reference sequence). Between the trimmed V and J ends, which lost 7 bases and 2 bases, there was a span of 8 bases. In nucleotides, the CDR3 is TGCAGTGGTGAGCGGAACTATGGCTACACCTTC. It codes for CSGERNYGYTF.

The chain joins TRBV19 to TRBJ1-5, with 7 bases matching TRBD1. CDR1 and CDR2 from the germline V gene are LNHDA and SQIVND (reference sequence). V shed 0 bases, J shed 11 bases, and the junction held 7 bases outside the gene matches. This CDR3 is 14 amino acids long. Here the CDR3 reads CASSIDLKTGTQHF. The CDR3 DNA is TGTGCCAGTAGTATAGATCTGAAGACAGGGACCCAGCATTTT.

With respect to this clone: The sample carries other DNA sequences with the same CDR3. CDR3: CASSLDRATNEKLFF. CDR3 bases: TGCGCCAGCAGCTTGGACAGAGCAACTAATGAAAAACTGTTTTTT. The J gene is TRBJ1-4, the V gene TRBV5-1; D is ambiguous. This CDR3 contains 15 residues. V gave up 0 bases and J gave up 0 bases, with 6 bases separating them. CDR1 is SGHRS and CDR2 is YFSETQ in the germline V gene. The entire variable domain, with the rest obtained from reference TRBV5-1 and TRBJ1-4, is as follows: KAGVTQTPRYLIKTRGQQVTLSCSPISGHRSVSWYQQTPGQGLQFLFEYFSETQRNKGNFPGRFSGRQFSNSRSEMNVSTLELGDSALYLCASSLDRATNEKLFFGSGTQLSVL.

CDR3: CASSLVGGFSYNEQFF. Here the CDR3 DNA reads TGTGCCAGCAGCTTAGTTGGCGGGTTCTCCTACAATGAGCAGTTCTTC. The chain joins TRBV7-2 to TRBJ2-1, with D maybe TRBD2 (5 bases). Germline values: CDR1 SGHTA, CDR2 FQGNSA. CDR3 length equals 16 residues. The germline V and J ends were trimmed by 1 base and 0 bases, with 10 bases remaining between them.

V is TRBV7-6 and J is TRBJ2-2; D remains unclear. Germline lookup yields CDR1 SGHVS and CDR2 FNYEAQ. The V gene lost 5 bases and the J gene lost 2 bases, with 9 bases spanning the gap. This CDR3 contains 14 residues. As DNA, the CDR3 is TGTGCCAGCAGCCCAATGAGCAACACCGGGGAGCTGTTTTTT. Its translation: CASSPMSNTGELFF.

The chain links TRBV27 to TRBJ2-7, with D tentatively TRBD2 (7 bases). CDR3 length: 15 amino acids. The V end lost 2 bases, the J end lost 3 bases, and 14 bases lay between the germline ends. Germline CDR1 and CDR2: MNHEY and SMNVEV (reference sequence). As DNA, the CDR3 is TGTGCCAGCAGTTTAACGGCAGGGGAGGGCTACGAGCAGTACTTC. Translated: CASSLTAGEGYEQYF.

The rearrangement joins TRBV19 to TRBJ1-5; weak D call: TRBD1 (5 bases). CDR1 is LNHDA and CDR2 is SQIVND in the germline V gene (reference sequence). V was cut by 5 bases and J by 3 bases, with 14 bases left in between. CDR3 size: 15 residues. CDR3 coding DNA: TGTGCCAGTAGTCCCGGGGGAGGATCCAATCAGCCCCAGCATTTT. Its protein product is CASSPGGGSNQPQHF.

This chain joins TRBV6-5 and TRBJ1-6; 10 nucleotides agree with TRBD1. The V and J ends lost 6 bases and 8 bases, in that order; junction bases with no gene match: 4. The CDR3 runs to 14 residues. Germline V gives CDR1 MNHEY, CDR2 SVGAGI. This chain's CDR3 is CASRRQGADSPLHF. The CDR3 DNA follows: TGTGCCAGCAGGAGACAGGGGGCTGATTCACCCCTCCACTTT.

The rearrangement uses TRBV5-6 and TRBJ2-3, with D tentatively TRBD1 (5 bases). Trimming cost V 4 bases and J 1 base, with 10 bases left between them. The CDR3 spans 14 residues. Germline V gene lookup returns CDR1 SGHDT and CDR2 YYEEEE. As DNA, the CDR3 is TGTGCCAGCAGCCGACCGACAGGCACAGATACGCAGTATTTT. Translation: CASSRPTGTDTQYF.

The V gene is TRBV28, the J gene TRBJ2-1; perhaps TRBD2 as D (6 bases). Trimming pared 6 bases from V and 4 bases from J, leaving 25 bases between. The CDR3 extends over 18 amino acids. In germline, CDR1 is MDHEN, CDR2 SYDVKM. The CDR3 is CASSMPQWWDSSYNEQFF. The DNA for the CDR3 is TGTGCCAGCAGCATGCCTCAATGGTGGGACTCTTCTTACAATGAGCAGTTCTTC.